What follows are 22 T cell receptor beta chains derived from one specimen sequenced in a study of T cell responses to AZD1222 COVID-19 vaccine. Sequencing used immunoSEQ multiplex PCR; TCRdb keeps in-frame clones, though not all of them. The data contain about 190,000 clones, around 93% of them singletons. Sequences were derived from peripheral blood, sampled on day 0 of AZD1222 vaccination. These receptors all come from an adult in good health.

The V call is TRBV25-1, the J call TRBJ1-6; a possible D gene is TRBD1 (6 bases). Germline V gene data show CDR1 as MGHDK and CDR2 as SYGVNS. V lost 6 bases and J lost 8, with 14 bases in between. There are 14 residues in the CDR3. CDR3 in DNA: TGTGCCAGCAGCTTTACAGGGTTGTATTCACCCCTCCACTTT. As protein: CASSFTGLYSPLHF.

The chain carries TRBV6-5 and TRBJ2-5, with D possibly being TRBD2 (5 bases). Germline V gives CDR1 MNHEY, CDR2 SVGAGI. Trimming stripped 1 base from V and 3 bases from J, with 6 bases between. The CDR3 loop spans 13 amino acids. The CDR3 sequence is CASSYLGEETQYF. For the CDR3, the DNA is TGTGCCAGCAGTTACTTGGGAGAAGAGACCCAGTACTTC.

This chain links TRBV6-2 or TRBV6-3 with TRBJ2-1, with D tentatively TRBD2 (7 bases). This CDR3 has 14 amino acids. V lost 1 base to trimming and J lost 6 bases, with 10 bases between them. CDR1 is MNHEY and CDR2 is SVGEGT in the germline V gene. The CDR3 loop reads CASSYWGGPNEQFF. For the CDR3, the DNA is TGTGCCAGCAGTTACTGGGGGGGGCCCAATGAGCAGTTCTTC.

CDR3 residues: CASSDLDRLNTEAFF. In DNA form, the CDR3 reads TGTGCCAGCAGCGACCTGGACAGGTTGAACACTGAAGCTTTCTTT. The gene calls are TRBV6-5 and TRBJ1-1; 7 bases align to TRBD1. Germline CDR1 MNHEY, CDR2 SVGAGI. The CDR3 is 15 amino acids. The V segment lost 6 bases and the J segment 0 bases; nucleotides outside the gene matches: 7.

The chain recombines TRBV24-1 with TRBJ2-6, with D tentatively TRBD1 (5 bases). V was shortened by 4 bases and J by 0 bases, with 12 bases between the two germline ends. CDR1 and CDR2 from the germline V gene are KGHDR and SFDVKD. The CDR3 extends over 17 amino acids. The CDR3 here is CATSDNRQYSGANVLTF. CDR3 DNA: TGTGCCACCAGTGACAACCGACAGTACTCTGGGGCCAACGTCCTGACTTTC.

This clone has just a few counts. The V and J genes are TRBV5-1 and TRBJ2-2; 12 bases are a match to TRBD2. Germline V CDR1 and CDR2: SGHRS, YFSETQ. CDR3 length: 21 amino acids. V lost 4 bases to trimming and J lost 5 bases; unmatched junction nucleotides: 21. The CDR3 sequence: CASSPITRTSGIGLGTGELFF. The DNA for the CDR3 is TGCGCCAGCAGCCCCATAACTCGGACTAGCGGGATCGGGTTGGGGACCGGGGAGCTGTTTTTT.

The V gene is TRBV28, the J gene TRBJ1-4; a possible D gene is TRBD1 (6 bases). The V end lost 2 bases, the J end lost 8 bases, and 15 bases lay between the germline ends. Germline lookup yields CDR1 MDHEN and CDR2 SYDVKM. The CDR3 covers 15 residues. CDR3 DNA sequence: TGTGCCAGCAGTTTAGCAGGGGTCCTTCGGGAAAAACTGTTTTTT. It specifies CASSLAGVLREKLFF.

The chain employs TRBV5-1 and TRBJ2-7; D is perhaps TRBD2 (6 bases). The CDR3 has 13 residues. CDR1 and CDR2 from the germline V gene are SGHRS and YFSETQ. V shed 4 bases and J shed 5 bases, with 13 bases lying between them. In DNA form, the CDR3 reads TGCGCCAGCAGCCCGGAGGGGCTCGACGAGCAGTACTTC. It encodes CASSPEGLDEQYF.

This chain's CDR3 is CASSVRNSSGRRDTGELFF. CDR3 DNA: TGTGCCAGCAGCGTCCGAAATTCAAGCGGGAGGAGGGACACCGGGGAGCTGTTTTTT. The chain uses TRBV9 and TRBJ2-2; 9 bases fit TRBD2. J lost 3 bases, V lost 2 bases, and 14 bases had no gene match. Germline lookup yields CDR1 SGDLS and CDR2 YYNGEE. This CDR3 is built from 19 residues.

Only one count was recorded for this clone. The chain links TRBV15 to TRBJ1-3, with D unclear. Between the trimmed V and J ends, which lost 1 base and 2 bases, there was a span of 3 bases. Germline assignment: CDR1 LNHNV and CDR2 YYDKDF (reference sequence). CDR3 length equals 13 residues. CDR3 DNA sequence: TGTGCCACCAGCAGAGGCCCTGGAAACACCATATATTTT. Protein product: CATSRGPGNTIYF.

This rearrangement joins TRBV7-2 to TRBJ1-2; 7 nucleotides agree with TRBD1. J lost 3 bases, V lost 5 bases, and 3 bases had no gene match. The CDR3 loop spans 13 amino acids. Germline V gives CDR1 SGHTA, CDR2 FQGNSA. CDR3 nucleotide sequence: TGTGCCAGCAGCCATGGGACAGACTATGGCTACACCTTC. It yields the protein CASSHGTDYGYTF.

The V call is TRBV28, the J call TRBJ2-7; D not certain. The CDR3 length is 15 residues. Germline V lookup: CDR1 MDHEN, CDR2 SYDVKM. Trimming took off 7 bases at V and 4 bases at J, with 20 bases between the two ends. The CDR3 spells CASNPTPPRLYEQYF. The CDR3 bases are TGTGCCAGCAACCCAACTCCTCCCCGCTTATACGAGCAGTACTTC.

J is TRBJ1-5 and V is TRBV4-2; D gene uncertain. The CDR3 has 14 residues. V was shortened by 0 bases and J by 3 bases, with 6 bases between the two germline ends. CDR1 LGHNA and CDR2 YNFKEQ come from the germline V gene. The CDR3 DNA is TGTGCCAGCAGCCAAGATGCCGTCAATCAGCCCCAGCATTTT. It translates to CASSQDAVNQPQHF.

The chain employs TRBV15 and TRBJ2-1; D might be TRBD2 (5 bases). V was cut by 0 bases and J by 7 bases, with 13 bases left in between. The V gene's germline CDR1 is LNHNV and CDR2 YYDKDF (reference sequence). The CDR3 spans 15 residues. The CDR3 here is CATSRDPGFGNEQFF. The DNA of the CDR3 is TGTGCCACCAGCAGAGATCCGGGGTTCGGGAATGAGCAGTTCTTC.

The chain recombines TRBV5-1 with TRBJ2-2; possible D gene TRBD1, 5 bases. This CDR3 has 15 amino acids. Germline V lookup: CDR1 SGHRS, CDR2 YFSETQ. V lost 0 bases to trimming and J lost 3 bases, with 9 bases between them. The chain's CDR3 is CASSLVKGDTGELFF. Here the CDR3 DNA reads TGCGCCAGCAGCTTGGTGAAAGGGGACACCGGGGAGCTGTTTTTT.

The chain carries TRBV2 and TRBJ1-3; no clear D gene. The CDR3 loop spans 14 amino acids. CDR1 is SNHLY, CDR2 FYNNEI, per germline. The V end was cut by 7 bases, the J end by 2 bases, with 12 bases between. CDR3 nucleotide sequence: TGTGCCAGCAAGCGGGAAGGGCCTGGAAACACCATATATTTT. It codes for CASKREGPGNTIYF. Full variable domain (outside the CDR3, taken from reference TRBV2 and TRBJ1-3): EPEVTQTPSHQVTQMGQEVILRCVPISNHLYFYWYRQILGQKVEFLVSFYNNEISEKSEIFDDQFSVERPDGSNFTLKIRSTKLEDSAMYFCASKREGPGNTIYFGEGSWLTVV.

CDR3 nucleotide sequence: TGTGCCAGCAGTTTATTCCTAACAGATACGCAGTATTTT. Its translation: CASSLFLTDTQYF. The J gene is TRBJ2-3, the V gene TRBV28; no reliable D call. V was cut by 1 base and J by 3 bases, with 5 bases left in between. The CDR3 sequence is 13 residues long. The germline V gene has CDR1 MDHEN and CDR2 SYDVKM.

This clone was picked up one time. The chain employs TRBV24-1 and TRBJ1-6; no clear D. V was shortened by 3 bases and J by 9 bases, with 8 bases between the two germline ends. The germline CDR1 and CDR2 sequences are KGHDR and SFDVKD. The CDR3 is made up of 13 amino acids. This chain's CDR3 is CATSDRRGSPLHF. The CDR3 region has the DNA TGTGCCACCAGTGATCGCCGAGGTTCACCCCTCCACTTT.

The CDR3 bases are TGTGCCAGCAGCTTAGGCCTTAGGGCGGGTGAGACCCAGTACTTC. Protein: CASSLGLRAGETQYF. The chain uses TRBV13 and TRBJ2-5; D possibly corresponds to TRBD2 (5 bases). The CDR3 covers 15 residues. Trimming shortened V by 0 bases and J by 5 bases, and 13 bases separated the two germline ends. CDR1 is PRHDT, CDR2 FYEKMQ, per germline (reference sequence).

V gene TRBV5-1 combines with J gene TRBJ2-1, with unresolved D. Germline CDR1 is SGHRS and CDR2 is YFSETQ. V was cut by 4 bases and J by 9 bases, with 20 bases left in between. CDR3 length: 15 amino acids. The CDR3 is CASSPLVGEMGEQFF. The DNA of the CDR3 is TGCGCCAGCAGCCCCCTTGTCGGAGAAATGGGTGAGCAGTTCTTC.

CDR3 nucleotides: TGCGCCAGCAGCGGGTCAGGCGACACTGAAGCTTTCTTT. This encodes CASSGSGDTEAFF. The chain links TRBV5-1 to TRBJ1-1; the D is unclear. Germline V gene lookup returns CDR1 SGHRS and CDR2 YFSETQ. V was cut by 4 bases and J by 3 bases, with 10 bases left in between. The CDR3 covers 13 residues.

This chain links TRBV28 with TRBJ1-1; D unclear. The CDR3 is 11 residues long. Looked up from germline, CDR1 is MDHEN and CDR2 is SYDVKM. V was trimmed by 7 bases and J by 7 bases, leaving 10 bases between them. The CDR3 nucleotides are TGTGCCAGCACCTATATCGGTGAAGCTTTCTTT. The encoded protein is CASTYIGEAFF.